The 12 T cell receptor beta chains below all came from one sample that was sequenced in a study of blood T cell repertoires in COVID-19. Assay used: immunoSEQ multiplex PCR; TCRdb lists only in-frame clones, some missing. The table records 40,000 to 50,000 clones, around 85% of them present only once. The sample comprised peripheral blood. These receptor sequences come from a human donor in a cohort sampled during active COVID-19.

CDR3 sequence reads: CASSDPRAATPGDEQFF. DNA for the CDR3: TGTGCCAGCAGTGACCCTCGGGCAGCCACCCCGGGGGATGAGCAGTTCTTC. This chain uses TRBV6-1 with TRBJ2-1, with D perhaps TRBD2 (6 bases). This CDR3 contains 17 residues. Germline values: CDR1 MNHNS, CDR2 SASEGT. V dropped 3 bases and J dropped 8 bases, with 23 bases sitting between them.

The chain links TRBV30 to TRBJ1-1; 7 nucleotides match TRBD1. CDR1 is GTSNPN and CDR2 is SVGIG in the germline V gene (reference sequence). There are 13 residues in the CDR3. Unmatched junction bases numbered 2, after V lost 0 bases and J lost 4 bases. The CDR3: CAWSVYRGTEAFF. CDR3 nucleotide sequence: TGTGCCTGGAGTGTATACAGGGGCACTGAAGCTTTCTTT.

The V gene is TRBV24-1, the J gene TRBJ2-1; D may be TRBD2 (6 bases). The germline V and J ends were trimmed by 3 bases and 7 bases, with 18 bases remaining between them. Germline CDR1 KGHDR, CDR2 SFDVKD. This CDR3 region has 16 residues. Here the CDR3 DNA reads TGTGCCACCAGTGATCGTGCAGGCGGGGTTGGTAATGAGCAGTTCTTC. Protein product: CATSDRAGGVGNEQFF.

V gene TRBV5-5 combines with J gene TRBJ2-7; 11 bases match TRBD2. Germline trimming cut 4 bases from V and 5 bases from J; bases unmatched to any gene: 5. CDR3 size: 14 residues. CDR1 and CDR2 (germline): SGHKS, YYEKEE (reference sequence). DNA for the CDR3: TGTGCCAGCAGCCGTACTAGCGGGAGTAACGAGCAGTACTTC. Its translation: CASSRTSGSNEQYF.

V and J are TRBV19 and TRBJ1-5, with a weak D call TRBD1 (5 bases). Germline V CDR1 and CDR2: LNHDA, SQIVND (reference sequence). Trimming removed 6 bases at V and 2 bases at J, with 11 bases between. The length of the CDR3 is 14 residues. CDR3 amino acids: CASREGVGNQPQHF. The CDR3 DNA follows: TGTGCCAGTAGGGAAGGGGTCGGCAATCAGCCCCAGCATTTT.

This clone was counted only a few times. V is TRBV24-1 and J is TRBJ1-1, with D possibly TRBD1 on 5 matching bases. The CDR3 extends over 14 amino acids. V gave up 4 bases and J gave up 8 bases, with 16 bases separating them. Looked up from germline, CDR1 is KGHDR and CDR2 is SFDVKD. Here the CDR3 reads CATSDYRLGSEAFF. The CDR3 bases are TGTGCCACCAGTGACTACAGGTTGGGGTCGGAAGCTTTCTTT.

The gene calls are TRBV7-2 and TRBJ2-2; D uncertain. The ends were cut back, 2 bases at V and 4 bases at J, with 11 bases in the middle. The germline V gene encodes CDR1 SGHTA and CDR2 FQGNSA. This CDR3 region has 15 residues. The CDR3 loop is CASSLNGPSTGELFF. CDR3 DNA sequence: TGTGCCAGCAGCTTAAATGGGCCGAGCACCGGGGAGCTGTTTTTT.

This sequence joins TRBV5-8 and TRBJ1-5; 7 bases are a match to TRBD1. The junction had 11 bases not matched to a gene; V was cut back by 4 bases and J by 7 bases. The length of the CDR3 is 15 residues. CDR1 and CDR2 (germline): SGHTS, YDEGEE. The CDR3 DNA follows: TGTGCCAGCAGCCCCGGGACAGTGAGGAACCAGCCCCAGCATTTT. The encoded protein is CASSPGTVRNQPQHF.

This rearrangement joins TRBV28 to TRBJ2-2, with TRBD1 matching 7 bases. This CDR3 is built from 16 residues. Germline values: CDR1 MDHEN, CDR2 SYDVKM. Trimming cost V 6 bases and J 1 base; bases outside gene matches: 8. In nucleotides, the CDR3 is TGTGCCAGCAGCCTCCGTCGGACAGGGAACACCGGGGAGCTGTTTTTT. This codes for CASSLRRTGNTGELFF. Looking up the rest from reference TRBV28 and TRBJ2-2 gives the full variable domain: DVKVTQSSRYLVKRTGEKVFLECVQDMDHENMFWYRQDPGLGLRLIYFSYDVKMKEKGDIPEGYSVSREKKERFSLILESASTNQTSMYLCASSLRRTGNTGELFFGEGSRLTVL.

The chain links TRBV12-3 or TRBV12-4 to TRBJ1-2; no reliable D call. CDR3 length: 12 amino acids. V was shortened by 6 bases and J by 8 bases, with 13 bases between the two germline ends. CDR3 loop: CASSLGLGGYTF. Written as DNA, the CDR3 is TGTGCCAGCAGCCTTGGTTTGGGCGGCTACACCTTC.

The CDR3 region has the DNA TGTGCCAGCAGCACCCGGGGGGCGGGTAGGGGGTCATCCTACAATGAGCAGTTCTTC. Translating it yields CASSTRGAGRGSSYNEQFF. This chain links TRBV11-2 with TRBJ2-1, with D tentatively TRBD2 (7 bases). The CDR3 length is 19 residues. Germline V gives CDR1 SGHAT, CDR2 FQNNGV. V shed 5 bases and J shed 1 base, with 24 bases lying between them.

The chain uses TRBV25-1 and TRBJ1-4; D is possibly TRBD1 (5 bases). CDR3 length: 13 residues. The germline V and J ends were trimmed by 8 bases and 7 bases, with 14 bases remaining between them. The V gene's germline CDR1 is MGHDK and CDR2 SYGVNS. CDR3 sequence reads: CASLDSSTEKLFF. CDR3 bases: TGTGCCAGCCTTGACAGTAGTACTGAAAAACTGTTTTTT. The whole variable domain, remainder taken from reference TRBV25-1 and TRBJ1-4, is EADIYQTPRYLVIGTGKKITLECSQTMGHDKMYWYQQDPGMELHLIHYSYGVNSTEKGDLSSESTVSRIRTEHFPLTLESARPSHTSQYLCASLDSSTEKLFFGSGTQLSVL.